This T cell receptor beta chain came from a study of long-term antiretroviral therapy in people with HIV. Study-level points and caveats: ART adherence, viral resistance and therapy changes were not recorded. Diversity went up after ART and still fell short of transplant donor controls.

They ran version v3.0 of the immunoSEQ assay at survey level. 40,000-50,000 T-cell genomes per sample were the sequencing target. The data were produced by immunoSEQ multiplex PCR, yet TCRdb's version contains in-frame clones alone and is incomplete. The sample has approximately 17,000 clones; 78% are singletons. Germline assignment: CDR1 SGHRS and CDR2 YFSETQ. CDR3 length equals 15 residues. Trimming removed 4 bases from V and 1 base from J; junction bases left unmatched: 7. This clone was seen more than once but under ten times. Its target is unknown. The TCR was taken from a woman aged 40 to 50 with HIV. Sequenced material: unsorted PBMCs, taken about 3.1 years after starting antiretroviral therapy. V usage is TRBV5-1 and J usage is TRBJ2-5, with 7 bases identical to TRBD1. The CDR3 sequence is CASSVQGPGQETQYF. As DNA, the CDR3 is TGCGCCAGCAGCGTACAGGGGCCCGGCCAAGAGACCCAGTACTTC.